Below, one T cell receptor (beta chain) is given with its context. This record belongs to a study of blood T cell repertoires in COVID-19. Per the authors' pipeline: Amplification of reference gene primers was used by the study to estimate nucleated cell counts. Sequencing was performed with immunoSEQ multiplex PCR; in TCRdb, only in-frame clones are kept and a portion is missing. The D gene and trimming were derived from the DNA, and the V and J assignments and clone size from that table. The sample shows just under 60,000 clones, around 86% of them seen only once. Per the germline V gene, CDR1 is MGHDK and CDR2 is SYGVNS. The CDR3 totals 16 residues. With 3 bases clipped from V and 1 base from J, the junction kept 3 bases outside the gene matches.

The V and J genes are TRBV25-1 and TRBJ2-3; the match to TRBD2 covers 11 bases. The sample consisted of peripheral blood. This TCR was recovered from a human donor with active COVID-19. The donor label of this sample is uncertain. Here the CDR3 reads CASSDTLAGGTDTQYF. The CDR3 coding sequence is TGTGCCAGCAGTGACACACTAGCGGGAGGCACAGATACGCAGTATTTT.